Following are 21 T cell receptor beta chains from one sample sequenced in a study of vaccination and CD4 T cells after COVID-19. Sequencing of cultured CD4+ T cell DNA used the Oncomine TCR Beta short-read assay. Using its own MiXCR run on the PCR reads, TCRdb lists one record per CDR3 protein. The table includes under 20,000 distinct CDR3 sequences, about 53% detected once. Antigen specificity for these receptors is unknown. Treatment indicated: 10-day PBMC culture with coronavirus spike peptide pools or control peptides (ViraFEST assay). Sequenced sample: CD4+ T cells from blood, cultured in vitro. Source of these receptors: a human donor who had recovered from COVID-19.

The rearrangement links TRBV7-9 to TRBJ1-4; D is ambiguous. CDR1 is SEHNR, CDR2 FQNEAQ, per germline (reference sequence). Trimming stripped 5 bases from V and 5 bases from J, with 15 bases between. The CDR3 length is 15 residues. The CDR3: CASSLGSGENEKLFF. The CDR3, as DNA: TGTGCCAGCAGCCTCGGGAGCGGGGAGAATGAAAAACTGTTTTTT.

V and J are TRBV30 and TRBJ1-2, with TRBD1 matching 12 bases. V was clipped by 0 bases and J by 5 bases; unmatched bases: 4. Germline V gene data show CDR1 as GTSNPN and CDR2 as SVGIG (reference sequence). The CDR3 length is 15 residues. Written as DNA, the CDR3 is TGTGCCTGGAGTGTACAGGGACAGGGGGCTTATGGCTACACCTTC. This encodes CAWSVQGQGAYGYTF.

The chain is built from TRBV6-1 and TRBJ2-7; 7 bases are shared with TRBD1. Per germline, CDR1 MNHNS and CDR2 SASEGT. V trimming: 5 bases; J trimming: 1 base; junction bases outside the gene matches: 8. This CDR3 spans 15 amino acids. CDR3 nucleotides: TGTGCCAGCAGTCGAGAGGGACAGCCGTCCTACGAGCAGTACTTC. Its translation is CASSREGQPSYEQYF.

The chain recombines TRBV6-2 or TRBV6-3 with TRBJ2-7; either TRBD1 or TRBD2 may fit D (5 bases each). This CDR3 comprises 12 residues. V shed 6 bases and J shed 12 bases, with 18 bases lying between them. Looked up from germline, CDR1 is MNHEY and CDR2 is SVGEGT. The CDR3 region is CASSSGTFLSYF. The CDR3 nucleotides are TGTGCCAGCAGCTCGGGGACCTTCCTCTCGTACTTC.

This clonotype showed up just a few times. The chain combines TRBV6-1 with TRBJ2-5; the D gene could be TRBD1 or TRBD2 (5 bases each). Germline V gene sequence: CDR1 MNHNS, CDR2 SASEGT. CDR3 length equals 15 residues. Deletions cut 6 bases from V and 5 bases from J, with 19 bases between. CDR3 loop: CASSGTGTGKETQYF. CDR3 nucleotide sequence: TGTGCCAGCAGCGGAACCGGGACCGGGAAGGAGACCCAGTACTTC.

As concerns this clonotype: At one end the junction does not follow the germline gene, possibly because of a read error. The CDR3 spells CASSEQRNTIYF. The CDR3 DNA sequence: TGTGCCAGCAGTGAACAGCGGAACACCATATATTTT. This rearrangement joins TRBV10-3 to TRBJ1-3; D unclear. This CDR3 contains 12 residues. The germline V gene encodes CDR1 ENHRY and CDR2 SYGVKD.

The rearrangement joins TRBV6-2 or TRBV6-3 to TRBJ2-7; D remains unclear. V was clipped by 5 bases and J by 5 bases, with 10 bases between them. The CDR3 runs to 12 residues. The germline gives CDR1 MNHEY, CDR2 SVGEGT. The CDR3 DNA reads as TGTGCCAGCAGTGGGCGTACCCACGAGCAGTACTTC. Protein sequence: CASSGRTHEQYF.

The chain recombines TRBV5-1 with TRBJ1-6; 10 bases map to TRBD1. V dropped 0 bases and J dropped 8; count of bases not matched to a gene: 2. There are 15 residues in the CDR3. From germline, CDR1 is SGHRS and CDR2 YFSETQ. In DNA form, the CDR3 reads TGCGCCAGCAGCTTGGAAGGGACAGGGGATTCACCCCTCCACTTT. Amino acid sequence: CASSLEGTGDSPLHF.

The chain carries TRBV7-2 and TRBJ2-4; TRBD1 matches 7 bases. Germline assignment: CDR1 SGHTA and CDR2 FQGNSA. CDR3 size: 16 residues. Trimming cost V 4 bases and J 0 bases; bases outside gene matches: 6. CDR3 in amino acids: CASSSRDSKAKNIQYF. DNA for the CDR3: TGTGCCAGCAGCTCCCGGGACAGCAAAGCCAAAAACATTCAGTACTTC.

This chain joins TRBV7-6 and TRBJ2-4; D ambiguous. V was trimmed by 3 bases and J by 0 bases, leaving 6 bases between them. The CDR3 has 14 amino acids. CDR1 SGHVS and CDR2 FNYEAQ come from the germline V gene. The CDR3 is CASSFQIAKNIQYF. The CDR3 DNA is TGTGCCAGCAGCTTTCAAATAGCCAAAAACATTCAGTACTTC.

The chain combines TRBV10-3 with TRBJ2-3, with TRBD1 matching 10 bases. V lost 2 bases and J lost 4; bases outside the gene matches: 3. Germline V lookup: CDR1 ENHRY, CDR2 SYGVKD. This CDR3 has 15 residues. CDR3 in DNA: TGTGCCATCAGTGAGAGGACAGGGGGAGCAGATACGCAGTATTTT. The encoded protein is CAISERTGGADTQYF.

CDR3 DNA sequence: TGCAGTGCTAGCGCGGGCGAGGCTGGCTACACCTTC. Protein product: CSASAGEAGYTF. The chain has TRBV20-1 and TRBJ1-2; D is unresolved. CDR3 length: 12 amino acids. Deletions cut 3 bases from V and 7 bases from J, with 12 bases between. Germline V gene sequence: CDR1 DFQATT, CDR2 SNEGSKA (reference sequence).

This chain joins TRBV7-8 and TRBJ2-1; possibly TRBD2 for D (5 bases). CDR3 length equals 14 residues. Germline V lookup: CDR1 SGHVS, CDR2 FQNEAQ. V lost 1 base, J lost 7 bases, and 11 bases lay in between. CDR3 sequence: CASSLVPGVNEQFF. The CDR3 nucleotides read TGTGCCAGCAGCTTAGTCCCCGGGGTTAATGAGCAGTTCTTC.

The chain links TRBV6-2 or TRBV6-3 to TRBJ2-7; D may be TRBD1 or TRBD2 (5 bases each). V lost 7 bases and J lost 4, with 20 bases in between. CDR3 length: 15 residues. Per germline, CDR1 MNHEY and CDR2 SVGEGT. In nucleotides, the CDR3 is TGTGCCAGCACCTCTCGCCGCCGGGGCGGGTACGAGCAGTACTTC. Protein sequence: CASTSRRRGGYEQYF.

This clonotype was detected a few times. The genes are TRBV7-9 and TRBJ1-3, with 8 bases fitting TRBD1. The CDR3 is made up of 18 amino acids. Germline trimming cut 3 bases from V and 0 bases from J; bases unmatched to any gene: 10. CDR1 and CDR2 from the germline V gene are SEHNR and FQNEAQ (reference sequence). The CDR3 protein is CASSFWVLQGGSGNTIYF. CDR3 DNA: TGTGCCAGCAGCTTTTGGGTCCTACAGGGGGGCTCTGGAAACACCATATATTTT.

The rearrangement joins TRBV10-3 to TRBJ1-2; TRBD1 matches at 7 bases. Germline V lookup: CDR1 ENHRY, CDR2 SYGVKD. The CDR3 extends over 13 amino acids. V lost 6 bases, J lost 3 bases, and 4 bases stayed unmatched. The CDR3 region is CAISVRGDYGYTF. The CDR3 nucleotides read TGTGCCATCAGCGTCAGGGGGGACTATGGCTACACCTTC.

V usage is TRBV20-1 and J usage is TRBJ2-1; 8 bases match TRBD1. The V segment lost 1 base and the J segment 6 bases; nucleotides outside the gene matches: 8. CDR3 length equals 15 residues. Germline loops: CDR1 DFQATT, CDR2 SNEGSKA (reference sequence). The CDR3 loop reads CSARARTGWGNEQFF. CDR3 bases: TGCAGTGCTAGAGCCCGGACAGGGTGGGGCAATGAGCAGTTCTTC.

The V and J genes are TRBV19 and TRBJ1-6; D is uncertain. The CDR3 contains 15 residues. Germline loops: CDR1 LNHDA, CDR2 SQIVND (reference sequence). V lost 7 bases and J lost 0, with 10 bases in between. DNA for the CDR3: TGTGCCAGTAACCCGGGGATCTCCTATAATTCACCCCTCCACTTT. Its translation: CASNPGISYNSPLHF.

The CDR3, as DNA: TGTGCCAGCAGTTTATCAGGGTCTTATCAGCCCCAGCATTTT. Its translation: CASSLSGSYQPQHF. V usage is TRBV12-3 or TRBV12-4 and J usage is TRBJ1-5, with D tentatively TRBD1 (5 bases). V lost 2 bases and J 5 bases, leaving 10 bases between the germline ends. This CDR3 spans 14 amino acids.

The genes are TRBV20-1 and TRBJ2-6; D is unresolved. CDR3 size: 13 residues. The V gene's germline CDR1 is DFQATT and CDR2 SNEGSKA (reference sequence). V was clipped by 5 bases and J by 4 bases, with 9 bases between them. The CDR3 nucleotides are TGCAGTGCTCCAACGGCCGGGGCCAACGTCCTGACTTTC. Translation: CSAPTAGANVLTF.

The chain carries TRBV20-1 and TRBJ2-5; 7 bases agree with TRBD2. With V trimmed by 6 bases and J by 1 base, 11 bases remained unmatched. CDR3 length equals 15 residues. The germline CDR1 and CDR2 sequences are DFQATT and SNEGSKA (reference sequence). The CDR3 reads CSAYGGLKIQETQYF. The CDR3 DNA sequence: TGCAGTGCGTACGGGGGGTTGAAGATCCAAGAGACCCAGTACTTC.